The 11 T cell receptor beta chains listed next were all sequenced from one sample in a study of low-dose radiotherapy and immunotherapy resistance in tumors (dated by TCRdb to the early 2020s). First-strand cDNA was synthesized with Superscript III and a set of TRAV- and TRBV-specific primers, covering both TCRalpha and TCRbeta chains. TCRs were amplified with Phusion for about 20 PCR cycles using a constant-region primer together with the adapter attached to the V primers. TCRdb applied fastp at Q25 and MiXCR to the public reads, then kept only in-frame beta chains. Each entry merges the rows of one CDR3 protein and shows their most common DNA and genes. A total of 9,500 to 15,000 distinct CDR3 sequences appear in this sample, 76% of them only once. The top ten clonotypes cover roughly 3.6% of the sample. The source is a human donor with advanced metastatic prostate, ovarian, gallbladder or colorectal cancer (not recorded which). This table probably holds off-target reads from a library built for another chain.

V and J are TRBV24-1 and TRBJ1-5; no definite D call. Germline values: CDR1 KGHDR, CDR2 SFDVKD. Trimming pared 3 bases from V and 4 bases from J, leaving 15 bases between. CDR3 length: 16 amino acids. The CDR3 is CATSDAGTTTNQPQHF. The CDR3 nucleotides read TGTGCCACCAGTGATGCAGGCACAACGACAAATCAGCCCCAGCATTTT.

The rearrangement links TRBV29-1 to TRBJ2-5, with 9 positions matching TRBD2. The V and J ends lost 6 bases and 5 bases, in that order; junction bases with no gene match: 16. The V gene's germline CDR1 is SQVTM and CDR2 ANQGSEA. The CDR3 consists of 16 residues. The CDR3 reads CSVGGGLAGFVETQYF. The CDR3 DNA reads TGCAGCGTAGGAGGGGGTCTAGCGGGATTTGTCGAGACCCAGTACTTC. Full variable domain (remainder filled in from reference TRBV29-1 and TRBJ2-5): SAVISQKPSRDICQRGTSLTIQCQVDSQVTMMFWYRQQPGQSLTLIATANQGSEATYESGFVIDKFPISRPNLTFSTLTVSNMSPEDSSIYLCSVGGGLAGFVETQYFGPGTRLLVL.

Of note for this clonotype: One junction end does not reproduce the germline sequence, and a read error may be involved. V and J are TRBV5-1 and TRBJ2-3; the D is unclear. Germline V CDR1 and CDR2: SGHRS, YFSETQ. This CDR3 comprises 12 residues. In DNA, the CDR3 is TGCGCCAGCATCTTGGCCATGGATACGCAGTATTTT. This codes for CASILAMDTQYF.

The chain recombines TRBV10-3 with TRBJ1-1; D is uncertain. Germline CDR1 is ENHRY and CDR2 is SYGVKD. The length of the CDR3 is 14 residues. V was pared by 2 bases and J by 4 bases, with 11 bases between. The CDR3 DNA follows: TGTGCCATCAGTGAGAGGCAGGATGCCACTGAAGCTTTCTTT. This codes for CAISERQDATEAFF.

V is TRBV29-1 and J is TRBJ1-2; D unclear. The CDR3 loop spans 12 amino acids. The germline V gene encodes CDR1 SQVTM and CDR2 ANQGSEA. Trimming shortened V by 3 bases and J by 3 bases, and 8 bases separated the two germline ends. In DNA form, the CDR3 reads TGCAGCGTTGACGACAAGCACTATGGCTACACCTTC. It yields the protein CSVDDKHYGYTF.

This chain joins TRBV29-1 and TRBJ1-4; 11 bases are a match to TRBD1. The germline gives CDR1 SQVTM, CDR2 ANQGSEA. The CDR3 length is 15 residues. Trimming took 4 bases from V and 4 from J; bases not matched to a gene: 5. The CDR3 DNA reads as TGCAGCGTTGCGCGGACAGGGGGCGGTAATGAAAAACTGTTTTTT. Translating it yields CSVARTGGGNEKLFF.

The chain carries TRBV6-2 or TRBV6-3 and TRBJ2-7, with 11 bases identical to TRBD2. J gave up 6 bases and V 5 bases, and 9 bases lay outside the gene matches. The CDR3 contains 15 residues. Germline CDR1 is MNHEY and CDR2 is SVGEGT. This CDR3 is CASSQTTGLAVEQYF. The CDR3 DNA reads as TGTGCCAGCAGTCAAACCACGGGACTAGCGGTCGAGCAGTACTTC.

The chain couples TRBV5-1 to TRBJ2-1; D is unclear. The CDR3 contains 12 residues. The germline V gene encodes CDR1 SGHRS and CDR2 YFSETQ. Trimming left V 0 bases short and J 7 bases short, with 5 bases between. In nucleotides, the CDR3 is TGCGCCAGCAGCTTGGGACGAAATGAGCAGTTCTTC. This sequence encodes CASSLGRNEQFF.

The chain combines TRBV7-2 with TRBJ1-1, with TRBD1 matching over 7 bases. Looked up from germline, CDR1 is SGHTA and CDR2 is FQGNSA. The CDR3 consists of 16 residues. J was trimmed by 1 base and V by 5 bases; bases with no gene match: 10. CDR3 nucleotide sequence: TGTGCCAGCAGCCCAAGGGGGGGACAGCCGAACACTGAAGCTTTCTTT. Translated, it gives CASSPRGGQPNTEAFF.

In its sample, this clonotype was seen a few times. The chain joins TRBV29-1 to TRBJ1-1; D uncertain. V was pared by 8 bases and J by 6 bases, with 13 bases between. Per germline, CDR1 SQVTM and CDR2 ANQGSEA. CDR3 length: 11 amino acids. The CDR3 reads CSTTMGPEAFF. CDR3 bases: TGCAGCACCACGATGGGTCCTGAAGCTTTCTTT.

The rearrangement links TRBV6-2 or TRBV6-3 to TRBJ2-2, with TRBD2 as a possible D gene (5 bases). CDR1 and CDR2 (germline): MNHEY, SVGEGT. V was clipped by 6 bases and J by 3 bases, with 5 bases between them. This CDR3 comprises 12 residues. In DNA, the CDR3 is TGTGCCAGCAGGCGGGACACCGGGGAGCTGTTTTTT. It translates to CASRRDTGELFF.